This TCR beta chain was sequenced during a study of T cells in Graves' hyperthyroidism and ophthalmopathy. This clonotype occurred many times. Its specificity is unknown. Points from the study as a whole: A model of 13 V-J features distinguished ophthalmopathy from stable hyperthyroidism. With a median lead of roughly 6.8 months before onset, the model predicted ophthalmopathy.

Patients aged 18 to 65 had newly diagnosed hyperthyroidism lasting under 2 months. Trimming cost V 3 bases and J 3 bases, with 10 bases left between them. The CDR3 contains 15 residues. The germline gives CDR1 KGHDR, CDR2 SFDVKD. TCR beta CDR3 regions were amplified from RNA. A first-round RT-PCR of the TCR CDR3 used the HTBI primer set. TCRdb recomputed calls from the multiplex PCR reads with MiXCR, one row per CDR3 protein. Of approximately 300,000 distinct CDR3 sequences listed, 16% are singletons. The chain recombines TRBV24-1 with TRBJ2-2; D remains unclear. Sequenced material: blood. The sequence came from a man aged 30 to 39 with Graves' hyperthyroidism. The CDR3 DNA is TGTGCCACCAGTGATACGCCCCGGGACACCGGGGAGCTGTTTTTT. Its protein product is CATSDTPRDTGELFF.